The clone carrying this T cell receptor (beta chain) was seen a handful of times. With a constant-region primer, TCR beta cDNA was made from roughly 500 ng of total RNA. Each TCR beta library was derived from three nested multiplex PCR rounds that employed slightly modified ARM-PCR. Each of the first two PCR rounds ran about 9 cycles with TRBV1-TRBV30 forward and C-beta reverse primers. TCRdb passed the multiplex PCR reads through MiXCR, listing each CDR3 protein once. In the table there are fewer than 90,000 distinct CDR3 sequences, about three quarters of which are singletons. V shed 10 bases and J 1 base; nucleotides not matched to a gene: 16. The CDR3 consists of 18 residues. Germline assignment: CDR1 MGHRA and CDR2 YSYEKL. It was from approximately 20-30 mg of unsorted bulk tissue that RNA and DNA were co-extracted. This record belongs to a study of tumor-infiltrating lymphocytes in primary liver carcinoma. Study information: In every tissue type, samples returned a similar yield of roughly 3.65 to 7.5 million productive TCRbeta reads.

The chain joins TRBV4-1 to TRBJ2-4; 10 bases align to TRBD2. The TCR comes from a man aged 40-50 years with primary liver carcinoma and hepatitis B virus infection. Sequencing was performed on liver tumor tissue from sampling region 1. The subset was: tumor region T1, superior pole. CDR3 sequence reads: CAISQIPGTSAAKNIQYF. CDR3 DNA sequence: TGCGCCATCAGTCAAATTCCCGGGACTAGCGCCGCCAAAAACATTCAGTACTTC.